This TCR beta chain originates from a study of naive and memory T cell subsets (dated by TCRdb to the late 2010s). A note on the overall study: The figure summarizing the skin biopsy and whole blood samples listed approximately ten blood donors, 7 tuberculin skin test biopsies and 3 saline control biopsies. PCR2 was typically run as a SYBR Green qPCR and stopped at a set threshold, although low-input samples could use end-point PCR of around 6 cycles instead. The study at large found these results: The RNA-based method was acknowledged as potentially sensitive to TCR transcript changes with T cell activation and differentiation.

The junction shows trimming of 0 bases on V and 0 bases on J, plus 8 bases between the germline ends. From the germline V gene, CDR1 is SGHRS and CDR2 is YFSETQ. Counted from cysteine to phenylalanine, this CDR3 has 15 amino acids. Only CDR3 DNA remains: 45 bases, in frame from the first base. In this sample, this clonotype turned up many times. Its antigen has not been determined. Qualities for individual bases were not recorded, and no much larger clone is one base off. Library creation used 5' RACE. The ligated cDNA was amplified in four rounds of PCR with nested alpha and beta constant region primers together with the SP2 primer. TCR RNA was reverse transcribed with SuperScript IV using alpha and beta constant region primers for the blood and skin samples. An oligonucleotide carrying the Illumina SP2 primer and a UMI was ligated to the 3' end of the cDNA by means of T4 RNA ligase 1. To prevent hairpin formation, the 12-nucleotide UMI was made up of two random hexamers with an eight-base spacer between them. From the second PCR onward, the TCR alpha and beta chain libraries were handled separately, and dual indexing was used for multiplexing. After pooling, the indexed libraries were analyzed by capillary electrophoresis and sequenced on either an Illumina MiSeq or NextSeq. PhiX DNA at about 4.5-8% was spiked into libraries to increase base diversity and improve cluster recognition. On the authors' methods: Demultiplexor pulled UMIs out of read 2, joined the UMIs with the TCR sequence from read 1, and separated reads according to sample indices. Decombinator identified V and J genes and V-J junctions and gave each TCR a five-part identifier that included V and J deletions. Collapsinator used UMIs to correct sequencing errors and PCR amplification heterogeneity, yielding UMI-based abundance per TCR. Identifiers were converted to nucleotide sequence by CDR3Translator and translated to amino acids, and CDR3 regions were extracted on the basis of terminal motifs. After normalization to the amount of input RNA, the error-corrected alpha and beta TCR counts from blood and from skin were compared. The raw public data were reprocessed by TCRdb itself: fastp quality trimming at Q25, MiXCR clonotype calling, in-frame beta chains only. Merged by CDR3 protein, the rows form single entries marked with the most common genes and DNA. The V and J calls follow TCRdb's processing rather than the paper's. This sample holds some 60,000 distinct CDR3 sequences; about 7.1% were observed only once. Nearly 10% of the sample is held by the ten biggest clonotypes.

A robust, sensitive protocol for the amplification, sequencing and analysis of TCRs was described in the study, in which 3' ligation of a UMI-containing oligonucleotide to TCR cDNA was used. Whole blood analysis involved drawing under 3 ml of peripheral blood from adult healthy volunteers into Tempus tubes and then extracting RNA following the manufacturer's instructions. Before reverse transcription, total RNA that had not been cell sorted was treated with RQ1 DNase, with a target input of about 1 to 1,100 ng. Skin biopsy and whole blood libraries were made to test pipeline robustness in samples where T cells form a minority population.

The sequence derives from a female donor in good health. The chain joins TRBV5-1 to TRBJ2-3; the D gene cannot be named for sure. The nucleotide sequence is given as TGCGCCAGCAGCTTGGATCGGATTAGCACAGATACGCAGTATTTT. Its protein reads: CASSLDRISTDTQYF.